This T cell receptor beta chain came from a study of T cells in localized non-small cell lung cancer. The protocol was immunoSEQ multiplex PCR, while the TCRdb copy is restricted to in-frame clones and leaves out a portion. In the table there are some 1,600 clones, 20% of which are singletons. This clone was seen a handful of times. This CDR3 has 15 amino acids. Trimming cost V 3 bases and J 0 bases, with 6 bases left between them. CDR1 and CDR2 (germline): SGHNT, YENEEA. The sample consisted of lung tumor tissue, taken before any cancer treatment. The source of this sequence is a female donor of 60 years or more with stage II lung adenocarcinoma. The rearrangement uses TRBV11-3 and TRBJ2-6; D is ambiguous. The CDR3 bases are TGTGCCAGCAGCTTTGGGCTCTCTGGGGCCAACGTCCTGACTTTC. This encodes CASSFGLSGANVLTF. The complete variable domain, with remaining parts taken from reference TRBV11-3 and TRBJ2-6, reads EAGVVQSPRYKIIEKKQPVAFWCNPISGHNTLYWYLQNLGQGPELLIRYENEEAVDDSQLPKDRFSAERLKGVDSTLKIQPAELGDSAVYLCASSFGLSGANVLTFGAGSRLTVL.